These 10 T cell receptor beta chains came from one sample sequenced in a study of blood T cell repertoires in COVID-19. Generated by immunoSEQ multiplex PCR, the TCRdb table keeps only in-frame clones and is missing some. The sample comprises about 140,000 clones, less than 80% of which are singletons, and approximately 4.5% rests with the top ten. Sequenced input: peripheral blood. Receptors were obtained from a woman of 80 years or more with active or convalescent COVID-19.

This sequence joins TRBV5-1 and TRBJ1-3; the D gene is possibly TRBD1 (6 bases). The CDR3 is made up of 16 amino acids. The germline CDR1 and CDR2 sequences are SGHRS and YFSETQ. The V end lost 4 bases, the J end lost 0 bases, and 14 bases lay between the germline ends. The CDR3, as DNA: TGCGCCAGCAGCATAACTACAGGGCCCTCTGGAAACACCATATATTTT. Amino acid sequence: CASSITTGPSGNTIYF.

The gene calls are TRBV30 and TRBJ2-7; a weak D match, TRBD1 (6 bases). The CDR3 totals 14 residues. The germline gives CDR1 GTSNPN, CDR2 SVGIG (reference sequence). Trimming left V 2 bases short and J 0 bases short, with 11 bases between. CDR3 nucleotides: TGTGCCTGGAGTCGGACAGTCAACTCCTACGAGCAGTACTTC. Protein product: CAWSRTVNSYEQYF.

The chain combines TRBV4-1 with TRBJ1-2; 8 bases are shared with TRBD1. Germline CDR1 and CDR2: MGHRA and YSYEKL. J was trimmed by 5 bases and V by 0 bases; bases with no gene match: 5. The CDR3 has 15 amino acids. CDR3 coding DNA: TGCGCCAGCAGCCAAGACCAGGGGGCAGGGTATGGCTACACCTTC. It codes for CASSQDQGAGYGYTF.

The rearrangement joins TRBV30 to TRBJ1-4; D not resolved. CDR1 is GTSNPN and CDR2 is SVGIG in the germline V gene (reference sequence). The CDR3 is 13 amino acids. The V and J ends lost 3 bases and 2 bases respectively, with 7 bases between them. This chain's CDR3 is CAWRGGTNEKLFF. DNA of the CDR3: TGTGCCTGGAGAGGAGGGACTAATGAAAAACTGTTTTTT.

The V call is TRBV5-4, the J call TRBJ1-1; D is undetermined. V lost 5 bases to trimming and J lost 1 base, with 15 bases between them. The CDR3 length is 15 residues. Germline lookup yields CDR1 SGHNT and CDR2 YYREEE (reference sequence). This CDR3 reads CASSSVTVRNTEAFF. The CDR3 nucleotides are TGTGCCAGCAGTTCCGTTACAGTTAGGAACACTGAAGCTTTCTTT. The full variable domain, completed using reference TRBV5-4 and TRBJ1-1, is ETGVTQSPTHLIKTRGQQVTLRCSSQSGHNTVSWYQQALGQGPQFIFQYYREEENGRGNFPPRFSGLQFPNYSSELNVNALELDDSALYLCASSSVTVRNTEAFFGQGTRLTVV.

This clone occurred once. This chain uses TRBV11-3 with TRBJ2-3, with a tentative D call TRBD2 (6 bases). The CDR3 length is 17 residues. Trimming took off 2 bases at V and 2 bases at J, with 17 bases between the two ends. CDR1 is SGHNT and CDR2 is YENEEA in the germline V gene. In DNA form, the CDR3 reads TGTGCCAGCAGCTTACGTTCGGCGGGGACTTACACAGATACGCAGTATTTT. Translation: CASSLRSAGTYTDTQYF.

This clone was seen a few times. The chain joins TRBV7-2 to TRBJ1-6, with 7 bases matching TRBD1. V lost 5 bases to trimming and J lost 7 bases; unmatched junction nucleotides: 5. CDR1 is SGHTA, CDR2 FQGNSA, per germline. The CDR3 sequence is 14 residues long. CDR3 loop: CASSHDRDNSPLHF. Here the CDR3 DNA reads TGTGCCAGCAGCCACGACAGGGACAATTCACCCCTCCACTTT.

The chain is built from TRBV5-1 and TRBJ2-5; tentative D call: TRBD2 (6 bases). The CDR3 is 14 amino acids. In germline, CDR1 is SGHRS, CDR2 YFSETQ. Trimming cost V 0 bases and J 5 bases, with 11 bases left between them. The CDR3 nucleotides read TGCGCCAGCAGCTTGGAACTGCTAGCGGAGACCCAGTACTTC. Protein: CASSLELLAETQYF.

The J gene is TRBJ1-4, the V gene TRBV7-9, with TRBD1 identical over 7 bases. The germline V gene has CDR1 SEHNR and CDR2 FQNEAQ (reference sequence). The CDR3 has 14 amino acids. V lost 5 bases, J lost 8 bases, and 8 bases stayed unmatched. This CDR3 is CASSIPGQAEKLFF. DNA for the CDR3: TGTGCCAGCAGCATCCCAGGACAGGCGGAAAAACTGTTTTTT. The full variable domain, its missing parts supplied by reference TRBV7-9 and TRBJ1-4, is DTGVSQNPRHKITKRGQNVTFRCDPISEHNRLYWYRQTLGQGPEFLTYFQNEAQLEKSRLLSDRFSAERPKGSFSTLEIQRTEQGDSAMYLCASSIPGQAEKLFFGSGTQLSVL.

The chain employs TRBV7-6 and TRBJ1-4; unclear D gene. Trimming stripped 5 bases from V and 10 bases from J, with 11 bases between. CDR1 is SGHVS and CDR2 is FNYEAQ in the germline V gene. The CDR3 is made up of 12 amino acids. In DNA form, the CDR3 reads TGTGCCAGCAGCCCGGACTGGGGAAAACTGTTTTTT. It is translated as CASSPDWGKLFF. Filled out from reference TRBV7-6 and TRBJ1-4, the complete variable domain reads GAGVSQSPRYKVTKRGQDVALRCDPISGHVSLYWYRQALGQGPEFLTYFNYEAQQDKSGLPNDRFSAERPEGSISTLTIQRTEQRDSAMYRCASSPDWGKLFFGSGTQLSVL.